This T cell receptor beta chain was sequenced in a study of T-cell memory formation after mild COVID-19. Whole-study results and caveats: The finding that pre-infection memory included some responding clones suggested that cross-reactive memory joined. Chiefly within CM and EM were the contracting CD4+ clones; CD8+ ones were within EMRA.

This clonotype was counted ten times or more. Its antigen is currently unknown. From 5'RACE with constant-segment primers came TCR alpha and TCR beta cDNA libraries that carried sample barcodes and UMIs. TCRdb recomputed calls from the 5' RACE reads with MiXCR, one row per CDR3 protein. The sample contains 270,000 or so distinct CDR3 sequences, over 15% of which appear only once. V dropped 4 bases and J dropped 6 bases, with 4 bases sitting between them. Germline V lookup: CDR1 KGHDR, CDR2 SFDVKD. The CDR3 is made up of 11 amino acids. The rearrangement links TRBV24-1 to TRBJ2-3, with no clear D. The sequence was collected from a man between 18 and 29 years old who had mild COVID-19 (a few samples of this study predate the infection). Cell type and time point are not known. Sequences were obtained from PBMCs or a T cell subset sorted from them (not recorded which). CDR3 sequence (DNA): TGTGCCACCAGTGAACGGGATACGCAGTATTTT. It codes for CATSERDTQYF.